This passage covers 19 T cell receptor beta chains from one sample sequenced in a study of human T cells and chemical hapten exposure. Via MiXCR, TCRdb re-called the RACE reads, giving one row per CDR3 protein. This sample has 250,000 or so distinct CDR3 sequences, with approximately 8.4% found just once. Time point defined: pre-sensitization, week 0. Treatment noted: therapeutic diphenylcyclopropenone sensitization with weekly scalp DPC. Sequences were derived from whole blood, sampled in connection with sensitization to the hapten diphenylcyclopropenone (DPC). The receptors were sampled from a woman between 35 and 50 years old with alopecia areata. Some clones in this sample may be carry-over from other donors' samples.

The chain carries TRBV6-1 and TRBJ2-7; possible D gene TRBD2, 6 bases. The CDR3 has 14 amino acids. Trimming shortened V by 4 bases and J by 3 bases, and 13 bases separated the two germline ends. The germline gives CDR1 MNHNS, CDR2 SASEGT. The CDR3 sequence: CASSGGVGFYEQYF. CDR3 in DNA: TGTGCCAGCAGTGGCGGGGTAGGGTTCTACGAGCAGTACTTC.

The V and J genes are TRBV5-1 and TRBJ2-3; no clear D. The germline CDR1 and CDR2 sequences are SGHRS and YFSETQ. The germline V and J ends were trimmed by 4 bases and 0 bases, with 12 bases remaining between them. The CDR3 is made up of 15 amino acids. The CDR3: CASSPSTRSTDTQYF. DNA of the CDR3: TGCGCCAGCAGCCCCTCCACAAGGAGCACAGATACGCAGTATTTT.

This clonotype was seen more than once but under ten times. The chain has TRBV4-1 and TRBJ1-1; tentatively, D is TRBD1 (6 bases). CDR1 and CDR2 (germline): MGHRA, YSYEKL. The V and J ends lost 0 bases and 0 bases respectively, with 14 bases between them. CDR3 size: 17 residues. The CDR3 bases are TGCGCCAGCAGCCAAGATAGATACAGGGCTATGAACACTGAAGCTTTCTTT. Translated: CASSQDRYRAMNTEAFF.

The V and J genes are TRBV20-1 and TRBJ2-7, with 8 bases matching TRBD2. V dropped 3 bases and J dropped 2; count of bases not matched to a gene: 0. The germline V gene encodes CDR1 DFQATT and CDR2 SNEGSKA (reference sequence). This CDR3 has 12 amino acids. Written as DNA, the CDR3 is TGCAGTGCTAGGACTAGCGCCTACGAGCAGTACTTC. Protein: CSARTSAYEQYF.

The chain uses TRBV20-1 and TRBJ1-5; D perhaps matches TRBD1 (6 bases). V was pared by 6 bases and J by 3 bases, with 12 bases between. The CDR3 extends over 13 amino acids. CDR1 DFQATT and CDR2 SNEGSKA come from the germline V gene (reference sequence). CDR3 DNA: TGCAGTGCACCAGGGGCGTACAATCAGCCCCAGCATTTT. This codes for CSAPGAYNQPQHF.

This clonotype was counted only a few times. V is TRBV7-2 and J is TRBJ2-7, with D possibly matching TRBD1 (5 bases). The CDR3 is made up of 12 amino acids. Trimming stripped 1 base from V and 8 bases from J, with 9 bases between. Germline CDR1 and CDR2: SGHTA and FQGNSA. The CDR3 reads CASSLDRSQQYF. The CDR3 DNA reads TGTGCCAGCAGCTTAGACAGGTCCCAGCAGTACTTC.

This clonotype has a count of ten or more. The chain employs TRBV6-5 and TRBJ1-2, with D maybe TRBD1 (6 bases). CDR3 length equals 14 residues. Looked up from germline, CDR1 is MNHEY and CDR2 is SVGAGI. The V end was cut by 7 bases, the J end by 3 bases, with 15 bases between. The CDR3 spells CASTNRAGDYGYTF. DNA for the CDR3: TGTGCCAGCACCAACAGGGCAGGGGACTATGGCTACACCTTC.

This clonotype showed up many times. The chain couples TRBV12-3 or TRBV12-4 to TRBJ1-5, with D hard to call. Trimming cost V 6 bases and J 1 base, with 13 bases left between them. CDR3 length: 15 amino acids. CDR3 region: CASSLGGLSNQPQHF. CDR3 coding DNA: TGTGCCAGCAGCCTGGGTGGGCTCAGCAATCAGCCCCAGCATTTT.

In this sample, this clonotype turned up a few times. The CDR3 region has the DNA TGCGCCAGCAGCCAACGGAGACACTTCGGAAAACTGTTTTTT. This codes for CASSQRRHFGKLFF. The chain combines TRBV4-3 with TRBJ1-4; D is ambiguous. This CDR3 contains 14 residues. V was cut by 2 bases and J by 10 bases, with 14 bases left in between. Germline lookup yields CDR1 LGHNA and CDR2 YSLEER.

This clonotype showed up just a few times. This CDR3 reads CASSWTDEKLFF. For the CDR3, the DNA is TGTGCCAGTAGCTGGACAGATGAAAAACTGTTTTTT. V and J are TRBV19 and TRBJ1-4; D possibly corresponds to TRBD1 (6 bases). Trimming took off 6 bases at V and 6 bases at J, with 8 bases between the two ends. Germline V lookup: CDR1 LNHDA, CDR2 SQIVND (reference sequence). CDR3 length: 12 amino acids. The full variable domain, rest sourced from reference TRBV19 and TRBJ1-4, is DGGITQSPKYLFRKEGQNVTLSCEQNLNHDAMYWYRQDPGQGLRLIYYSQIVNDFQKGDIAEGYSVSREKKESFPLTVTSAQKNPTAFYLCASSWTDEKLFFGSGTQLSVL.

This clonotype showed up many times. V is TRBV14 and J is TRBJ1-2; D not certain. V lost 2 bases to trimming and J lost 3 bases, with 13 bases between them. The CDR3 is 15 residues long. Germline V gives CDR1 SGHDN, CDR2 FVKESK. The CDR3: CASSQYVGRDYGYTF. CDR3 nucleotide sequence: TGTGCCAGCAGCCAATACGTCGGCAGAGACTATGGCTACACCTTC.

The chain couples TRBV3-1 to TRBJ2-3; D unclear. The CDR3 is 13 residues long. Germline values: CDR1 LGHDT, CDR2 YNNKEL (reference sequence). Trimming took off 4 bases at V and 4 bases at J, with 9 bases between the two ends. The CDR3 DNA reads as TGTGCCAGCAGCCCACTTACCCCAGATACGCAGTATTTT. Protein product: CASSPLTPDTQYF.

Ten or more counts support this clonotype. V is TRBV28 and J is TRBJ1-5; 10 nucleotides line up with TRBD1. Germline lookup yields CDR1 MDHEN and CDR2 SYDVKM. The CDR3 spans 15 residues. V lost 2 bases to trimming and J lost 6 bases; unmatched junction nucleotides: 4. The CDR3 region is CASSLMGQGSQPQHF. For the CDR3, the DNA is TGTGCCAGCAGTTTAATGGGACAGGGGAGTCAGCCCCAGCATTTT.

The table lists this clonotype with many counts. The chain links TRBV20-1 to TRBJ2-3; 10 nucleotides match TRBD2. The J segment lost 2 bases and the V segment lost 1 base, leaving 9 bases of the junction unmatched. CDR3 size: 17 residues. Per the germline V gene, CDR1 is DFQATT and CDR2 is SNEGSKA (reference sequence). The DNA of the CDR3 is TGCAGTGCTAGAGGTTCCACCCTAGCGGGGGACACAGATACGCAGTATTTT. Its translation is CSARGSTLAGDTDTQYF.

The genes are TRBV6-6 and TRBJ2-1, with D uncertain. V shed 6 bases and J shed 10 bases, with 16 bases lying between them. CDR1 is MNHNY and CDR2 is SVGAGI in the germline V gene (reference sequence). This CDR3 contains 13 residues. CDR3 loop: CASRPPTLTEQFF. The CDR3 DNA is TGTGCCAGCAGACCACCGACACTAACCGAGCAGTTCTTC.

The genes are TRBV20-1 and TRBJ2-5, with 9 positions matching TRBD1. The CDR3 runs to 12 residues. The V segment lost 6 bases and the J segment 5 bases; nucleotides outside the gene matches: 4. CDR1 DFQATT and CDR2 SNEGSKA come from the germline V gene (reference sequence). The CDR3: CSAPDRGETQYF. The CDR3 DNA sequence: TGCAGTGCCCCGGACAGGGGCGAGACCCAGTACTTC.

This rearrangement joins TRBV4-1 to TRBJ2-7; the match to TRBD2 covers 7 bases. Germline V gives CDR1 MGHRA, CDR2 YSYEKL. This CDR3 is built from 15 residues. The junction had 8 bases not matched to a gene; V was cut back by 3 bases and J by 3 bases. The CDR3 DNA reads as TGCGCCAGCAGCCAGACAGCGGGATCTAACTACGAGCAGTACTTC. It codes for CASSQTAGSNYEQYF.

This clonotype has a handful of counts. This chain connects TRBV11-2 to TRBJ2-1; D not certain. This CDR3 region has 15 residues. Trimming removed 2 bases at V and 3 bases at J, with 11 bases between. In germline, CDR1 is SGHAT, CDR2 FQNNGV. The CDR3 DNA is TGTGCCAGCAGCTTATTAAGTGGGAACTACAATGAGCAGTTCTTC. Protein product: CASSLLSGNYNEQFF.

This clonotype occurred a few times. The chain carries TRBV11-2 and TRBJ2-7; 8 nucleotides align to TRBD1. Per the germline V gene, CDR1 is SGHAT and CDR2 is FQNNGV. The CDR3 covers 17 residues. V shed 0 bases, J shed 2 bases, and the junction held 9 bases outside the gene matches. The CDR3 protein is CASSLEGAGTGAYEQYF. The CDR3, as DNA: TGTGCCAGCAGCTTAGAGGGGGCCGGGACAGGAGCCTACGAGCAGTACTTC. The whole variable domain, filled in from reference TRBV11-2 and TRBJ2-7, reads EAGVAQSPRYKIIEKRQSVAFWCNPISGHATLYWYQQILGQGPKLLIQFQNNGVVDDSQLPKDRFSAERLKGVDSTLKIQPAKLEDSAVYLCASSLEGAGTGAYEQYFGPGTRLTVT.